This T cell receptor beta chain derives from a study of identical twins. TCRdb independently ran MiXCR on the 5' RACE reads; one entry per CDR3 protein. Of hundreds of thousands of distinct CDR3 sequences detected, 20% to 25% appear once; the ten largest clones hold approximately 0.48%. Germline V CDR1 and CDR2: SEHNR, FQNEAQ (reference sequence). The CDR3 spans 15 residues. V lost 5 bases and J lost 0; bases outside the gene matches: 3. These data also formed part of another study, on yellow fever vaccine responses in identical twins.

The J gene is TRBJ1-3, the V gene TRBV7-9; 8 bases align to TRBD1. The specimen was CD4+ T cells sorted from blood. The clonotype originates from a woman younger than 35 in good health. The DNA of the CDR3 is TGTGCCAGCAGCCCACAGGGGGACTCTGGAAACACCATATATTTT. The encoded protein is CASSPQGDSGNTIYF.